The entry below gives a single T cell receptor beta chain sequence along with its context. The data belong to a study of blood T cells in healthy people across ages. A J-beta primer mix and a sample-barcoded 5' primer were used in a second PCR of roughly 7 to 12 cycles. Each CDR3 protein gets one entry after TCRdb re-called the 5' RACE reads with MiXCR. The sample records 650,000 to 1,000,000 distinct CDR3 sequences, 35% to 40% being singletons. This CDR3 contains 15 residues. V was pared by 5 bases and J by 4 bases, with 15 bases between. Extracted total RNA amounted to at least 5.5 micrograms for each sample.

This receptor was identified in a man aged 18 to 30 in good health. The material sequenced was blood. The rearrangement joins TRBV12-3 or TRBV12-4 to TRBJ2-1; maybe TRBD1 (5 bases). The CDR3 protein is CASSPDPQAYNEQFF. CDR3 in DNA: TGTGCCAGCAGTCCGGACCCACAGGCGTACAATGAGCAGTTCTTC.